The 4 T cell receptor beta chains in this list originate from one sample, sequenced in a study of blood T cell repertoires in COVID-19. Data came from immunoSEQ multiplex PCR; TCRdb stores just in-frame clones and leaves some out. The table includes some 250,000 clones, roughly 85% detected once. Sequencing was performed on PBMCs or T cells enriched from blood (not recorded which). All receptors come from a woman aged 45-60 years who had recovered from COVID-19.

The rearrangement joins TRBV13 to TRBJ1-5; D uncertain. This CDR3 region has 15 residues. In germline, CDR1 is PRHDT, CDR2 FYEKMQ (reference sequence). Trimming cost V 0 bases and J 3 bases, with 9 bases left between them. CDR3 region: CASSLGEGANQPQHF. The CDR3 region has the DNA TGTGCCAGCAGCTTAGGGGAGGGTGCCAATCAGCCCCAGCATTTT.

The chain recombines TRBV11-2 with TRBJ1-1; D might be TRBD1 (5 bases). V was trimmed by 0 bases and J by 0 bases, leaving 8 bases between them. This CDR3 has 15 amino acids. In germline, CDR1 is SGHAT, CDR2 FQNNGV. CDR3 sequence (DNA): TGTGCCAGCAGCTTAGAGGGGCGGATGAACACTGAAGCTTTCTTT. Protein sequence: CASSLEGRMNTEAFF.

Comments on this clone: Additional DNA sequences in this sample encode the identical CDR3. The V gene is TRBV5-1, the J gene TRBJ1-3; possible D gene TRBD1, 5 bases. From germline, CDR1 is SGHRS and CDR2 YFSETQ. The CDR3 runs 14 residues. V was clipped by 0 bases and J by 2 bases, with 6 bases between them. CDR3 bases: TGCGCCAGCAGCTTGGCAGGGACTGGAAACACCATATATTTT. Translated: CASSLAGTGNTIYF.

The chain uses TRBV19 and TRBJ2-6; D is undetermined. The V gene's germline CDR1 is LNHDA and CDR2 SQIVND (reference sequence). The CDR3 totals 16 residues. V was trimmed by 5 bases and J by 0 bases, leaving 11 bases between them. The DNA for the CDR3 is TGTGCCAGTAGTTACTCGGTTTACTCTGGGGCCAACGTCCTGACTTTC. This gives the protein CASSYSVYSGANVLTF. The complete variable domain, with remaining parts taken from reference TRBV19 and TRBJ2-6, reads DGGITQSPKYLFRKEGQNVTLSCEQNLNHDAMYWYRQDPGQGLRLIYYSQIVNDFQKGDIAEGYSVSREKKESFPLTVTSAQKNPTAFYLCASSYSVYSGANVLTFGAGSRLTVL.